Below, one T cell receptor (beta chain) is given with its context. It has no known antigen specificity. The record has no base qualities; no much larger clone is one base away. Measured from the cysteine to the phenylalanine, the CDR3 is 12 residues long. The CDR3 DNA has 36 bases and is translated from base 1. The trim is 4 bases for V and 7 bases for J, with a gap of 11 bases between the germline ends. Based on the germline V gene, the CDR1 and CDR2 sequences are SGHTA and FQGNSA. The data originate from a study of shared clonotypes between healthy human individuals (dated by TCRdb to 2020 to 2022). About the full investigation: The cohort comprised a couple of women and three men aged 18 to 49 years. For each donor, three plates each were used for CD4 naive and CD4 memory, two plates were used for CD8 naive, and one plate was used for CD8 memory. To estimate repertoire size and how much clonotypes are shared between individuals, the study performed deep sequencing of blood TCR repertoires from about five healthy adults. Different laboratories and diverse techniques were used to prepare libraries and sequence TCR repertoires, to increase sequencing depth and limit assay-specific biases. Leukapheresis yielded between about 0.94 and 8.9 billion PBMCs per donor. The investigation overall reported the following: Because the study included only a small number of donors, the genetic and exposure-history diversity represented was limited. Sampling was restricted to blood, and TCR repertoires in tissue are likely to differ from TCR repertoires in blood. Pairwise subsampling led to the expectation that sequencing depth would affect the degree of clonotype sharing among donors. Incomplete sequencing was indicated by rarefaction of sorted-subset datasets, despite the large sequencing depth. Compared with non-shared clonotypes, the clonotypes found in all four sorted-subset donors had higher generation probabilities. Naive subsets generally had larger estimated clonotype richness than memory subsets did. About 5% of naive CD4, 3% to 3.5% of naive CD8, about 2.4% of memory CD4, and around 0.4% of memory CD8 clonotypes were shared across several donors.

Donors were healthy HIV-negative adults with no recently reported acute infections or vaccinations. Every donor was a Caucasian adult living in Nashville, Tennessee, USA. CD4+ T cells were enriched by magnetic negative selection; naive cells were then positively selected on CD45RA, and the negative fraction formed the memory subset. Blood was collected by leukapheresis, and PBMCs were isolated by Ficoll-Histopaque density gradient centrifugation and then cryopreserved in liquid nitrogen vapor phase. Analytical flow cytometry was used to check the purity and quantity of every magnetically sorted T cell population. Genomic DNA was isolated from every sorted fraction and measured by UV absorbance on a Nanodrop 2000c. Using the deep immunoSEQ assay, multiplex PCR amplified TCR CDR3 regions from genomic DNA. Extracted genomic DNA from each cell subset was spread evenly across all wells of several immunoSEQ 96-well plates, with each plate serving as a replicate. For sorted subsets, approximately 0.2 ug of genomic DNA, equivalent to roughly 30,000 T cell genomes, went into each replicate PCR. The purified libraries were quantified using a Qubit 3.0 fluorometer, sized with a Bioanalyzer 2100, and then quantified again using the KAPA Library Quantification kit. Every immunoSEQ 96-well plate was sequenced on a separate single-read 150-cycle Illumina NextSeq 550 flow cell. In the original analysis: Because the immunoSEQ output included only junctional sequences and no quality scores, the filtering could not be the same as the filtering used for full-length reads. To assign V/J genes and CDR3, sequences were annotated using PyIR, a Python wrapper for IgBLAST v1.9, with IMGT germline references. Reads with weak V/J assignments (E-value above 1e-6), missing CDR3, stop codons, out-of-frame junctions, or ambiguous translated residues were removed. V3J clonotypes were defined as sequences sharing the same inferred V gene, J gene, and CDR3 amino acid sequence. Percentage overlap between repertoires was computed as shared unique clonotypes divided by the size of the smaller repertoire. Richness of each repertoire was evaluated using RTK rarefaction, the Chao1 estimator, and Recon v2.1 estimates of unobserved clonotypes. Generation probabilities were computed with OLGA for all TCRbeta clonotypes obtained by the gDNA method from a few donors. This immuneACCESS table, as held by TCRdb, lists in-frame sequences with V and J called but not all clones. Of the missing ones, under half trace to an unresolved V gene in checked studies; the others have no known cause. V, J and clone size reflect that table, while D and trimming were determined from the DNA. This sample is represented by about 2 million clones; 95% of them were singletons. The top ten hold roughly 0.13% of the sample.

What was sequenced was naive CD4+ T cells sorted from blood. The cell subset or site label of this sample denotes: CD45RA+ positively selected. The receptor chain draws on TRBV7-2 and TRBJ2-7, with the D gene possibly TRBD1 or TRBD2, each one fitting 5 bases. This receptor was taken from a young man in good health. The sequenced DNA: TGTGCCAGCAGCTCTTCGGGGCGGGAGCAGTACTTC. Translated, this is CASSSSGREQYF.